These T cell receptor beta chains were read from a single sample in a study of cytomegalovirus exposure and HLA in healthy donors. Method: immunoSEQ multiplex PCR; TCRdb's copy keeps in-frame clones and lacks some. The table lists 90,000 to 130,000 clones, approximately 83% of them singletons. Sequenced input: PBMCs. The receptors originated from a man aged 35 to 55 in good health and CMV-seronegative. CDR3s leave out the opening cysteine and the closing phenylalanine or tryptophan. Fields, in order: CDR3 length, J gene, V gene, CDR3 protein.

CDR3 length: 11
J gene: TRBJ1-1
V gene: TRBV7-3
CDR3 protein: ASSLETYTEAF

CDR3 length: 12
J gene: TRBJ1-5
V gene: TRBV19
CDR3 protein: ASSSDSRNQPQH

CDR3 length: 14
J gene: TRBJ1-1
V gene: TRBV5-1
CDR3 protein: ASSPRPGLGHTEAF

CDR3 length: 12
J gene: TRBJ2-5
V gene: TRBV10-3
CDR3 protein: AISEGLTQETQY

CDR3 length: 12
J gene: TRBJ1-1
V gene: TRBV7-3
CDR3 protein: ASSSTGANTEAF

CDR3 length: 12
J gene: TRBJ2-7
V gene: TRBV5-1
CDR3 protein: TSTVTGGAYEQY

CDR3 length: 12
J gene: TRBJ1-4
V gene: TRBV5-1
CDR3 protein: ASSPGTENEKLF

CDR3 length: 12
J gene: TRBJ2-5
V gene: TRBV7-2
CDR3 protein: ASSAGIYQETQY

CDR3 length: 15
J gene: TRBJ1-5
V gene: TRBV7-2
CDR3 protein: ASSWDSSPYSNQPQH

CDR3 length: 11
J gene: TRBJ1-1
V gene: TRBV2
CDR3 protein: ASGEEATTEAF

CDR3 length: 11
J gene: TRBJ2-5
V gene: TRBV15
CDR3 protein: ATSTGQGPTQY

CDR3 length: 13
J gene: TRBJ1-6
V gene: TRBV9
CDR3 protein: ASSGDGAVRSPLH

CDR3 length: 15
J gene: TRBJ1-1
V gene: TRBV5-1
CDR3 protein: ASSLGPMGQLNTEAF

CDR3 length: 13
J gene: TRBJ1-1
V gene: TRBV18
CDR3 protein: ASSPLVTGGTEAF

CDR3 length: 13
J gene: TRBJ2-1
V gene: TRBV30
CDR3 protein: AWGSGGSSYNEQF

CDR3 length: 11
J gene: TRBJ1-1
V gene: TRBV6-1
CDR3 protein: ASSEEGFTEAF

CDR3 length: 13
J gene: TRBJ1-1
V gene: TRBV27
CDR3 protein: ASSSRGTGNTEAF

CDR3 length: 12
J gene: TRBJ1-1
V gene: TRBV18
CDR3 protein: ASSPVVQNTEAF

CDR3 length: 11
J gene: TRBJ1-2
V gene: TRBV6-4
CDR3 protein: ASSPQQGRGYT

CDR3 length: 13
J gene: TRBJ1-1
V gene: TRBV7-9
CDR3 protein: ASSFVARAGTEAF

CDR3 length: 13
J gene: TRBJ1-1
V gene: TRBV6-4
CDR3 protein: ASSDSAGGGTEAF

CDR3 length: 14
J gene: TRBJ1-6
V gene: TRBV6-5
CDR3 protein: ASSFGKGPQNSPLH

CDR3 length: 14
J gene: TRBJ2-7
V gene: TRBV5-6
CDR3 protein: ASSLTPGDRAYEQY

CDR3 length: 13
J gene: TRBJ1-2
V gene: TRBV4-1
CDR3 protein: ASSQESPGLGGYT

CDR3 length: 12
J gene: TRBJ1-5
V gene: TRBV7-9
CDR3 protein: ASSPDRVDQPQH

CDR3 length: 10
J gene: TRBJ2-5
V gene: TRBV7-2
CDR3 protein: ASSLEWETQY

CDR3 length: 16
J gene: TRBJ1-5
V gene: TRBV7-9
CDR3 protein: ASSLGGRGVRGNQPQH

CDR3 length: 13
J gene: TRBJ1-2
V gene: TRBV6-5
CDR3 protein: ASSYFGTGGGGYT

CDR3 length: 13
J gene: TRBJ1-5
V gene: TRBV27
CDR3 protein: ASRTGGVGNQPQH

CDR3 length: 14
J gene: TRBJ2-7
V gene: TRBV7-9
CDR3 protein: ASSPGRDSSSYEQY